Listed below are T cell receptor beta chains from one sample, sequenced in a study of shared clonotypes between healthy human individuals. Here immunoSEQ multiplex PCR was the method, and the copy in TCRdb shows in-frame clones only, minus some. This table holds about 2 million clones, less than 95% found once. The sample was naive CD8+ T cells sorted from blood. All receptors come from a man younger than 35 in good health. The CDR3 runs from the conserved cysteine through the conserved F or W. Each record gives: J gene, V gene, CDR3 protein.

TRBJ2-1,TRBV7-9,CASSPRTSGSPRLSEQFF
TRBJ1-2,TRBV5-1,CASSSADGRDPQTNYGYTF
TRBJ2-7,TRBV5-1,CASSLDASSYEQYF
TRBJ2-7,TRBV28,CASSSSTGNPYEQYF
TRBJ2-3,TRBV6-6,CASSLQGMIGMDTQYF
TRBJ2-1,TRBV18,CASTIQYNEQFF
TRBJ1-5,TRBV5-6,CASSPGLSGSNQPQHF
TRBJ2-3,TRBV9,CASSVALMLAGDTQYF
TRBJ1-1,TRBV6-1,CASSDQTGGHTEAFF
TRBJ1-4,TRBV27,CASSLRQGPYEKLFF
TRBJ1-2,TRBV2,CASSEASPGDNYGYTF
TRBJ2-7,TRBV5-3,CASRRSERRVRYEQYF
TRBJ2-3,TRBV5-4,CASRPFWAAVGQTDTQYF
TRBJ2-7,TRBV5-1,CASSLRLAGVHDEQYF
TRBJ1-1,TRBV28,CASSLLQGPNREAFF
TRBJ2-7,TRBV4-1,CASSQDGWAKYF
TRBJ2-5,TRBV5-4,CASSLRGTMIQETQYF
TRBJ1-6,TRBV4-1,CASSQAPLSDYSYNSPLHF
TRBJ2-3,TRBV10-3,CAISESTGTGDSDTQYF